This T cell receptor beta chain is drawn from a study of T cell responses to AZD1222 COVID-19 vaccine. Overall study findings and caveats: Scientists sampled the repertoires only once the peak T cell response had passed. Baseline serology detected seropositivity in only a handful of AZD1222 recipients. Reportedly, nearly half of unique spike TCRs recognized epitopes outside B.1.351/B.1.1.7 mutations. A mostly white British donor set with more females was recruited, and clonal diversity was possibly underestimated.

Trimming shortened V by 9 bases and J by 5 bases, and 12 bases separated the two germline ends. This CDR3 contains 12 residues. The assay was immunoSEQ multiplex PCR, and TCRdb's table has in-frame clones only and misses some. Found here are approximately 150,000 clones, 92% of them singletons; the top ten hold approximately 3.4%. With regard to this clone: Its antigen is currently unknown.

The rearrangement links TRBV12-3 or TRBV12-4 to TRBJ2-3; D is perhaps TRBD2 (6 bases). The material sequenced was peripheral blood, taken 28 days after the second AZD1222 dose. This TCR came from an adult who received the AZD1222 COVID-19 vaccine. The chain's CDR3 is CASGGLQDTQYF. Here the CDR3 DNA reads TGTGCCAGTGGAGGGTTGCAAGATACGCAGTATTTT.